The 13 T cell receptor beta chains below come from one sample, sequenced in a study of blood T cell repertoires in COVID-19. The repertoire was sequenced with immunoSEQ multiplex PCR; TCRdb's copy has only in-frame clones and lacks some. Counted here are some 490,000 clones, 80% to 90% occurring once; the ten biggest clones make up approximately 8.3%. Sequenced sample: PBMCs or T cells enriched from blood (not recorded which). These receptors all come from a woman aged 60-70 years who had recovered from COVID-19.

This chain joins TRBV27 and TRBJ2-5, with D uncertain. CDR1 is MNHEY, CDR2 SMNVEV, per germline (reference sequence). The CDR3 loop spans 13 amino acids. Trimming cost V 4 bases and J 5 bases, with 11 bases left between them. CDR3: CASSSAGEETQYF. The CDR3 nucleotides read TGTGCCAGCAGTTCCGCAGGTGAGGAGACCCAGTACTTC.

J is TRBJ1-4 and V is TRBV9, with D perhaps matching TRBD1 (5 bases). The V gene lost 4 bases and the J gene lost 7 bases, with 17 bases spanning the gap. This CDR3 is built from 15 residues. Germline V gives CDR1 SGDLS, CDR2 YYNGEE. This CDR3 reads CASSLGSGGVEKLFF. The CDR3 DNA reads as TGTGCCAGCAGCCTAGGGTCCGGGGGAGTTGAAAAACTGTTTTTT.

Concerning this clone: Other DNA sequences in this sample translate to the same CDR3. The chain carries TRBV10-3 and TRBJ1-1; D is perhaps TRBD1 (5 bases). CDR3 length: 13 residues. Germline V lookup: CDR1 ENHRY, CDR2 SYGVKD. The V end lost 4 bases, the J end lost 0 bases, and 6 bases lay between the germline ends. For the CDR3, the DNA is TGTGCCATCAGTGGACAGTTGAACACTGAAGCTTTCTTT. Protein sequence: CAISGQLNTEAFF.

This chain's CDR3 is CASSLSGAGQPQHF. Written as DNA, the CDR3 is TGTGCCAGCAGTTTATCAGGGGCTGGTCAGCCCCAGCATTTT. V and J are TRBV28 and TRBJ1-5, with a weak D call TRBD1 (6 bases). The CDR3 totals 14 residues. The germline gives CDR1 MDHEN, CDR2 SYDVKM. V lost 1 base and J lost 6, with 10 bases in between.

The chain is built from TRBV7-8 and TRBJ1-4, with 8 bases identical to TRBD1. Unmatched junction bases numbered 6, after V lost 2 bases and J lost 7 bases. From germline, CDR1 is SGHVS and CDR2 FQNEAQ. There are 15 residues in the CDR3. The CDR3 nucleotides are TGTGCCAGCAGCTTACAGGGGGCGTCTGTTGAAAAACTGTTTTTT. Translated: CASSLQGASVEKLFF. The full variable domain, its missing parts supplied by reference TRBV7-8 and TRBJ1-4, is GAGVSQSPRYKVAKRGQDVALRCDPISGHVSLFWYQQALGQGPEFLTYFQNEAQLDKSGLPSDRFFAERPEGSVSTLKIQRTQQEDSAVYLCASSLQGASVEKLFFGSGTQLSVL.

The rearrangement links TRBV27 to TRBJ1-1; unclear D gene. The germline V gene encodes CDR1 MNHEY and CDR2 SMNVEV (reference sequence). Trimming cost V 1 base and J 7 bases, with 10 bases left between them. The CDR3 has 13 amino acids. The CDR3 DNA sequence: TGTGCCAGCAGTTTATTCCTGTCACTTGAAGCTTTCTTT. Residues: CASSLFLSLEAFF.

The chain uses TRBV4-1 and TRBJ1-1; 10 nucleotides match TRBD1. CDR1 MGHRA and CDR2 YSYEKL come from the germline V gene. The CDR3 length is 16 residues. After removal of 2 bases from V and 3 bases from J, the junction contained 6 bases not matched to a gene. In nucleotides, the CDR3 is TGCGCCAGCAGCCAAAGGGCCGGGACAGGGGACACTGAAGCTTTCTTT. The encoded protein is CASSQRAGTGDTEAFF.

This chain uses TRBV4-1 with TRBJ2-7; TRBD1 matches at 8 bases. This CDR3 contains 15 residues. Looked up from germline, CDR1 is MGHRA and CDR2 is YSYEKL. Unmatched junction bases numbered 9, after V lost 6 bases and J lost 2 bases. The CDR3 sequence: CASSYRGRGPYEQYF. The CDR3 DNA follows: TGCGCCAGCAGTTACAGGGGGAGAGGGCCCTACGAGCAGTACTTC.

The sample holds one count of this clone. The chain recombines TRBV5-5 with TRBJ1-4; the match to TRBD1 covers 9 bases. Trimming took 4 bases from V and 6 from J; bases not matched to a gene: 10. Germline V gives CDR1 SGHKS, CDR2 YYEKEE (reference sequence). The CDR3 consists of 16 residues. This chain's CDR3 is CASSKYRGLMDEKLFF. The CDR3 DNA reads TGTGCCAGCAGCAAATACAGGGGGCTTATGGATGAAAAACTGTTTTTT.

This chain uses TRBV3-1 (or the pseudogene TRBV3-2) with TRBJ1-6; 7 nucleotides line up with TRBD1. Unmatched junction bases numbered 9, after V lost 6 bases and J lost 10 bases. The CDR3 spans 14 residues. From germline, CDR1 is LGHDT and CDR2 YNNKEL (reference sequence). CDR3: CASRVQGGASPLHF. CDR3 in DNA: TGTGCCAGCAGGGTTCAGGGGGGTGCGTCACCCCTCCACTTT.

CDR3 DNA: TGTGCCAGCAGTTATGGGACAGGTGGATCCTACGAGCAGTACTTC. Residues: CASSYGTGGSYEQYF. The V call is TRBV6-5, the J call TRBJ2-7; 8 nucleotides match TRBD1. Looked up from germline, CDR1 is MNHEY and CDR2 is SVGAGI. Losses at the gene ends were 3 bases for V and 1 base for J; bases not matched to a gene: 5. The CDR3 has 15 residues.

J is TRBJ1-5 and V is TRBV2; TRBD1 aligns across 12 bases. The junction had 10 bases not matched to a gene; V was cut back by 6 bases and J by 7 bases. CDR3 length equals 16 residues. CDR1 and CDR2 (germline): SNHLY, FYNNEI. The CDR3 coding sequence is TGTGCCAGCAGCTGGTCTCGGGACAGGGGGCTCCAGCCCCAGCATTTT. Residues: CASSWSRDRGLQPQHF.

The V and J genes are TRBV2 and TRBJ1-4, with 7 nucleotides matching TRBD1. The V and J ends lost 8 bases and 4 bases, in that order; junction bases with no gene match: 10. Germline loops: CDR1 SNHLY, CDR2 FYNNEI. The CDR3 spans 15 residues. The CDR3 DNA follows: TGTGCCAGCCTATCTGGACAGGCACTTAATGAAAAACTGTTTTTT. Translating gives CASLSGQALNEKLFF.